This entry lists 16 T cell receptor beta chains sequenced from one sample in a study of identical twins. TCRdb processed the 5' RACE reads anew with MiXCR; each CDR3 protein has one entry. The profile shows some 500,000 distinct CDR3 sequences, 14% of them singletons. This same sample was also part of a study on yellow fever vaccine responses in identical twins.

Sample: CD4+ T cells sorted from blood. Source of these receptors: a woman under 30 in good health.

This clonotype has more than one count but fewer than ten. V is TRBV20-1 and J is TRBJ2-4; D is unclear. V was trimmed by 5 bases and J by 9 bases, leaving 14 bases between them. The CDR3 covers 12 residues. CDR1 DFQATT and CDR2 SNEGSKA come from the germline V gene (reference sequence). Here the CDR3 DNA reads TGCAGTGCTTGGTATTCTAACAGCATTCAGTACTTC. Protein sequence: CSAWYSNSIQYF.

The rearrangement links TRBV15 to TRBJ2-6; 10 nucleotides align to TRBD1. Trimming took 7 bases from V and 2 from J; bases not matched to a gene: 11. CDR1 LNHNV and CDR2 YYDKDF come from the germline V gene (reference sequence). The CDR3 runs to 18 residues. The CDR3 sequence is CATTDPGGTGAGANVLTF. In nucleotides, the CDR3 is TGTGCCACCACGGACCCGGGAGGGACAGGGGCTGGGGCCAACGTCCTGACTTTC.

This clonotype has ten or more counts. The rearrangement joins TRBV7-9 to TRBJ2-7, with D perhaps assigned TRBD1 or TRBD2 (7 bases each). The ends were cut back, 5 bases at V and 5 bases at J, with 13 bases in the middle. The CDR3 extends over 13 amino acids. Germline V gives CDR1 SEHNR, CDR2 FQNEAQ (reference sequence). The CDR3 nucleotides read TGTGCCAGCAGCCGACAGGGAGGGAACGAGCAGTACTTC. This gives the protein CASSRQGGNEQYF.

This clonotype was seen more than once but under ten times. The rearrangement uses TRBV12-5 and TRBJ2-1; D gene ambiguous. The CDR3 has 14 residues. Germline loops: CDR1 LGHNT, CDR2 FRNRAP. The ends were cut back, 1 base at V and 4 bases at J, with 8 bases in the middle. CDR3 DNA sequence: TGTGCTAGTGGTTTGGGTCCGGGTTACAATGAGCAGTTCTTC. Translating it yields CASGLGPGYNEQFF.

The chain carries TRBV5-1 and TRBJ2-7, with 7 bases identical to TRBD2. The CDR3 sequence is 15 residues long. Per germline, CDR1 SGHRS and CDR2 YFSETQ. V gave up 5 bases and J gave up 0 bases; unmatched junction bases: 8. The CDR3 sequence is CASRGGVGGSYEQYF. The DNA of the CDR3 is TGCGCCAGCAGGGGAGGGGTTGGCGGCTCCTACGAGCAGTACTTC.

This rearrangement joins TRBV7-2 to TRBJ2-1; 8 bases are shared with TRBD1. Germline V gene sequence: CDR1 SGHTA, CDR2 FQGNSA. The CDR3 covers 16 residues. Unmatched junction bases numbered 16, after V lost 6 bases and J lost 9 bases. The chain's CDR3 is CASSRSVTGEKFEQFF. In nucleotides, the CDR3 is TGTGCCAGCAGTCGCTCGGTGACAGGGGAAAAGTTTGAGCAGTTCTTC.

This clonotype showed up just a few times. The chain employs TRBV2 and TRBJ2-1; D remains unclear. Germline V gene data show CDR1 as SNHLY and CDR2 as FYNNEI. V lost 1 base to trimming and J lost 15 bases, with 10 bases between them. This CDR3 is built from 11 residues. DNA for the CDR3: TGTGCCAGCAGTGAAGTGGCTAAACCGTTCTTC. Translating gives CASSEVAKPFF.

In this sample, this clonotype turned up a few times. Germline and junction disagree at one end, which may indicate a read error. This chain joins TRBV7-7 and TRBJ2-3, with D perhaps matching TRBD1 (5 bases). The CDR3 sequence is 15 residues long. Per germline, CDR1 SSHAT and CDR2 FNYEAQ (reference sequence). Here the CDR3 DNA reads TGTGCTAGCAGCTTAGGGGTAGGGCCCACAGATACGCAGTATTTT. Residues: CASSLGVGPTDTQYF.

The V and J genes are TRBV18 and TRBJ2-1; 11 positions match TRBD2. The CDR3 length is 14 residues. Trimming took 7 bases from V and 8 from J; bases not matched to a gene: 7. Germline CDR1 and CDR2: KGHSH and LQKENI. The chain's CDR3 is CASLPGLAVDEQFF. CDR3 DNA: TGTGCCAGCTTACCGGGACTAGCGGTGGATGAGCAGTTCTTC.

V is TRBV7-2 and J is TRBJ1-1; D call uncertain. V lost 5 bases and J 1 base, leaving 14 bases between the germline ends. The CDR3 consists of 15 residues. Germline V CDR1 and CDR2: SGHTA, FQGNSA. CDR3 in DNA: TGTGCCAGCAGCCGATCCACTCCGAGGAACACTGAAGCTTTCTTT. Its protein is CASSRSTPRNTEAFF.

The CDR3 region has the DNA TGTGCCAGCACCAGGGACAGGCCAGGCAATGAGCAGTTCTTC. Translated, it gives CASTRDRPGNEQFF. The chain combines TRBV2 with TRBJ2-1, with 8 bases fitting TRBD1. CDR1 is SNHLY, CDR2 FYNNEI, per germline. The CDR3 consists of 14 residues. Germline trimming cut 7 bases from V and 6 bases from J; bases unmatched to any gene: 8.

This clonotype was seen repeatedly, ten times or more. The chain carries TRBV5-1 and TRBJ2-2, with a possible D match to TRBD1 (6 bases). The V end was cut by 2 bases, the J end by 5 bases, with 7 bases between. This CDR3 comprises 13 residues. From germline, CDR1 is SGHRS and CDR2 YFSETQ. The CDR3 nucleotides are TGCGCCAGCAGCTTTCAGGGGACCGGGGAGCTGTTTTTT. As protein: CASSFQGTGELFF.

At least ten counts were recorded for this clonotype. The chain couples TRBV29-1 to TRBJ2-5; weak D call: TRBD1 (6 bases). This CDR3 has 11 amino acids. The V gene's germline CDR1 is SQVTM and CDR2 ANQGSEA. CDR3 protein: CSAGRGETQYF. The CDR3 DNA reads as TGCAGTGCCGGTAGGGGGGAGACCCAGTACTTC. The full variable domain, its missing parts supplied by reference TRBV29-1 and TRBJ2-5, is SAVISQKPSRDICQRGTSLTIQCQVDSQVTMMFWYRQQPGQSLTLIATANQGSEATYESGFVIDKFPISRPNLTFSTLTVSNMSPEDSSIYLCSAGRGETQYFGPGTRLLVL.

V and J are TRBV20-1 and TRBJ2-3; D might be TRBD2 (5 bases). This CDR3 has 15 residues. Trimming took 5 bases from V and 2 from J, leaving 17 bases between them. The germline V gene encodes CDR1 DFQATT and CDR2 SNEGSKA (reference sequence). The CDR3 coding sequence is TGCAGTGCTGGCCCCGGACTTGACTACACAGATACGCAGTATTTT. This gives the protein CSAGPGLDYTDTQYF.

This clonotype was counted many times. V usage is TRBV5-1 and J usage is TRBJ2-5; D unclear. V lost 2 bases and J 0 bases, leaving 5 bases between the germline ends. Germline V gene sequence: CDR1 SGHRS, CDR2 YFSETQ. The CDR3 is 13 residues long. The CDR3 loop reads CASSFGNQETQYF. The CDR3 DNA reads TGCGCCAGCAGCTTCGGAAACCAAGAGACCCAGTACTTC.

The chain uses TRBV7-2 and TRBJ2-2; D uncertain. The germline gives CDR1 SGHTA, CDR2 FQGNSA. The CDR3 has 15 residues. Between the trimmed V and J ends, which lost 4 bases and 0 bases, there was a span of 9 bases. CDR3 in amino acids: CASSWRRTNTGELFF. The DNA of the CDR3 is TGTGCCAGCAGCTGGAGACGGACGAACACCGGGGAGCTGTTTTTT. The whole variable domain, remainder taken from reference TRBV7-2 and TRBJ2-2, is GAGVSQSPSNKVTEKGKDVELRCDPISGHTALYWYRQSLGQGLEFLIYFQGNSAPDKSGLPSDRFSAERTGGSVSTLTIQRTQQEDSAVYLCASSWRRTNTGELFFGEGSRLTVL.